The sequence of this T cell receptor beta chain was determined in a study of human T cells and chemical hapten exposure. In the study overall: Patch tests of 0.01% DPC on the upper back were read at 6 days. Broader study findings: Patch test score was positively correlated with the counts of TCRs that had expanded at PT1.

TCRdb redid the calling of the RACE reads with MiXCR, one entry per CDR3 protein. This sample carries some 89,000 distinct CDR3 sequences, roughly 27% of them seen once, and the ten largest clones take 9% to 12%. A remark on this clonotype: Its antigen is still unknown.

Stated time point: patch test 3, about 24 weeks after DPC sensitization. Treatment noted: therapeutic diphenylcyclopropenone sensitization with weekly scalp DPC. Samples of blood were obtained prior to the application of each patch test. This TCR was recovered from a man between 40 and 49 years old with alopecia areata. Some clones in this sample may be carry-over from other donors' samples. The input for sequencing was whole blood, taken in connection with sensitization to the hapten diphenylcyclopropenone (DPC).

CDR3 bases: TGTGCCAGCAGTTACCTACTAGTTCACGATACGCAGTATTTT. Its protein is CASSYLLVHDTQYF. The chain is built from TRBV6-2 or TRBV6-3 and TRBJ2-3, with D possibly TRBD2 on 5 matching bases. The germline CDR1 and CDR2 sequences are MNHEY and SVGEGT. This CDR3 is 14 amino acids long. Trimming left V 2 bases short and J 6 bases short, with 12 bases between.